This T cell receptor beta chain was identified in a study of blood T cell repertoires in COVID-19. Study details: The samples span acute and convalescent COVID-19 from the United States, Italy and Spain. From T cells, B-cell-depleted T cells, or PBMCs came the material, which was cDNA or gDNA.

The assay was immunoSEQ multiplex PCR, and TCRdb's table has in-frame clones only and misses some. The sample includes about 310,000 clones, about 85% seen only once; the top ten take 1.5% to 2%. The V gene lost 0 bases and the J gene lost 2 bases, with 12 bases spanning the gap. The CDR3 is 15 amino acids. In germline, CDR1 is SGDLS, CDR2 YYNGEE. Cohorts were determined from participant-reported clinical history. Exposed participants came across a COVID-19 case within 2 weeks before study entry. This TCR came from a woman in her thirties who had been exposed to COVID-19. The rearrangement joins TRBV9 to TRBJ2-7; D gene ambiguous. What was sequenced was PBMCs or T cells enriched from blood (not recorded which). In nucleotides, the CDR3 is TGTGCCAGCAGCGTAGATCAGGCAGGTCCCTACGAGCAGTACTTC. Translation: CASSVDQAGPYEQYF.